The 27 T cell receptor beta chains below were found in one sample sequenced in a study of regulatory T cells in long-lasting Graves disease. Indicated time point: newly diagnosed GD, antithyroid drugs for less than 3 months. Making the TCR library involved RNA that had been extracted from PBMCs. Combining iRepertoire HTBI primers with Arm-PCR of CDR3 regions, the authors built TCR beta libraries. Using its own MiXCR run on the multiplex PCR reads, TCRdb lists one record per CDR3 protein. The repertoire includes roughly 350,000 distinct CDR3 sequences, 16% of them detected once, and roughly 27% sits in the top ten. This sample also belongs to another study, concerning T cells in Graves' hyperthyroidism and ophthalmopathy.

Here the sequenced sample was peripheral blood mononuclear cells (PBMCs), taken at new diagnosis, from a patient treated with antithyroid drugs. These receptor sequences come from a man aged 40-50 years with Graves disease.

This clonotype was counted many times. The J gene is TRBJ1-1, the V gene TRBV6-2 or TRBV6-3; tentatively, D is TRBD1 (5 bases). Germline CDR1 reads MNHEY; CDR2 reads SVGEGT. Between the trimmed V and J ends, which lost 7 bases and 7 bases, there was a span of 16 bases. This CDR3 spans 13 amino acids. The CDR3 loop reads CASTQRGYSEAFF. The CDR3 DNA follows: TGTGCCAGCACCCAGCGGGGGTACAGTGAAGCTTTCTTT.

Here the CDR3 reads CASSYAPREGKFF. The CDR3 region has the DNA TGTGCCAGCAGTTACGCCCCTCGGGAGGGAAAGTTCTTC. The chain joins TRBV28 to TRBJ2-1; 8 nucleotides line up with TRBD2. The V and J ends lost 4 bases and 14 bases, in that order; junction bases with no gene match: 10. The V gene's germline CDR1 is MDHEN and CDR2 SYDVKM. This CDR3 contains 13 residues.

The chain links TRBV5-1 to TRBJ2-1, with 8 bases identical to TRBD2. Germline CDR1 is SGHRS and CDR2 is YFSETQ. Losses at the gene ends were 2 bases for V and 9 bases for J; bases not matched to a gene: 7. The CDR3 is made up of 14 amino acids. The CDR3 DNA is TGCGCCAGCAGCTTCCGCGGGGGGCGGGGTGAGCAGTTCTTC. This translates into CASSFRGGRGEQFF.

This clonotype has more than one count but fewer than ten. The chain links TRBV5-1 to TRBJ2-7, with 8 bases fitting TRBD2. V lost 5 bases and J lost 0; bases outside the gene matches: 4. This CDR3 has 14 residues. Germline CDR1 reads SGHRS; CDR2 reads YFSETQ. The CDR3 nucleotides are TGCGCCAGCAGGATAAGCGGGAGCTCCTACGAGCAGTACTTC. Encoded protein: CASRISGSSYEQYF.

This clonotype occurred many times. This chain uses TRBV2 with TRBJ1-1; possibly TRBD1 for D (5 bases). This CDR3 is built from 10 residues. The germline gives CDR1 SNHLY, CDR2 FYNNEI. Trimming removed 8 bases from V and 8 bases from J, with 9 bases in between. The CDR3 here is CASGDSEAFF. In nucleotides, the CDR3 is TGTGCCAGCGGGGACTCAGAAGCTTTCTTT.

This clonotype has ten or more counts. The CDR3 reads CASSGLASFPPTDTQYF. CDR3 bases: TGTGCCAGCAGTGGACTAGCGTCCTTCCCCCCCACAGATACGCAGTATTTT. The chain couples TRBV7-2 to TRBJ2-3; TRBD2 aligns across 9 bases. The CDR3 totals 17 residues. Trimming took 6 bases from V and 2 from J; bases not matched to a gene: 12. Germline CDR1 is SGHTA and CDR2 is FQGNSA.

A word on this clonotype: One base away lies a much larger clone, so this may be a sequencing read error. V gene TRBV6-2 or TRBV6-3 combines with J gene TRBJ2-7; D not certain. Germline CDR1 MNHEY, CDR2 SVGEGT. The CDR3 sequence is 12 residues long. CDR3 amino acids: CASRQAPYEQCF. CDR3 DNA: TGTGCCAGCAGGCAGGCTCCCTACGAGCAGTGCTTC.

Ten or more counts support this clonotype. This may stem from a read error, because a much larger clone lies one nucleotide away. The genes are TRBV7-2 and TRBJ2-3; no clear D. Trimming cost V 1 base and J 3 bases, with 5 bases left between them. The germline gives CDR1 SGHTA, CDR2 FQGNSA. This CDR3 is built from 13 residues. In DNA form, the CDR3 reads TGTGCCAGCAGCTTAGGAGAAACAGATACGCAGTATTTT. This sequence encodes CASSLGETDTQYF.

At least ten counts were recorded for this clonotype. This chain joins TRBV29-1 and TRBJ1-1; no clear D. The CDR3 is made up of 13 amino acids. V shed 2 bases and J shed 1 base, with 8 bases lying between them. In germline, CDR1 is SQVTM, CDR2 ANQGSEA. The CDR3 protein is CSVERGANTEAFF. The DNA for the CDR3 is TGCAGCGTTGAACGGGGTGCGAACACTGAAGCTTTCTTT.

This clonotype was detected ten times or more. The V and J genes are TRBV2 and TRBJ1-4; D might be TRBD1 (5 bases). This CDR3 is 12 amino acids long. CDR1 SNHLY and CDR2 FYNNEI come from the germline V gene. V gave up 2 bases and J gave up 8 bases, with 6 bases separating them. The CDR3 loop is CASSESGEKLFF. CDR3 DNA sequence: TGTGCCAGCAGTGAATCAGGGGAAAAACTGTTTTTT.

This rearrangement joins TRBV2 to TRBJ2-1; 16 nucleotides line up with TRBD2. The CDR3 contains 16 residues. Germline V lookup: CDR1 SNHLY, CDR2 FYNNEI. Trimming at V came to 6 bases and at J to 6 bases, leaving 5 bases not matched to a gene. This chain's CDR3 is CASRGLAGGPGNEQFF. For the CDR3, the DNA is TGTGCCAGCAGGGGACTAGCGGGGGGGCCTGGCAATGAGCAGTTCTTC. Full variable domain (remainder filled in from reference TRBV2 and TRBJ2-1): EPEVTQTPSHQVTQMGQEVILRCVPISNHLYFYWYRQILGQKVEFLVSFYNNEISEKSEIFDDQFSVERPDGSNFTLKIRSTKLEDSAMYFCASRGLAGGPGNEQFFGPGTRLTVL.

DNA for the CDR3: TGTGCCAGCAGGCCCGGCCTAGATACGCAGTATTTT. Protein: CASRPGLDTQYF. The J gene is TRBJ2-3, the V gene TRBV2; D gene unclear. Germline CDR1 is SNHLY and CDR2 is FYNNEI. Trimming shortened V by 6 bases and J by 5 bases, and 9 bases separated the two germline ends. CDR3 length: 12 amino acids.

As DNA, the CDR3 is TGTGCCAGCAGCTTAAGGACCCCCACCGGGGAGCTGTTTTTT. Its protein product is CASSLRTPTGELFF. This chain links TRBV7-2 with TRBJ2-2; D is ambiguous. The germline CDR1 and CDR2 sequences are SGHTA and FQGNSA. The CDR3 length is 14 residues. V dropped 2 bases and J dropped 4 bases, with 8 bases sitting between them.

V gene TRBV7-2 combines with J gene TRBJ2-2; the D gene could be TRBD1 or TRBD2 (5 bases each). The CDR3 extends over 15 amino acids. CDR1 is SGHTA and CDR2 is FQGNSA in the germline V gene. V lost 2 bases, J lost 3 bases, and 10 bases lay in between. In DNA form, the CDR3 reads TGTGCCAGCAGCTTATGGGGGTCGGACACCGGGGAGCTGTTTTTT. Translating it yields CASSLWGSDTGELFF.

This clonotype was seen repeatedly, ten times or more. The chain couples TRBV20-1 to TRBJ1-5; unclear D gene. There are 12 residues in the CDR3. Trimming took 6 bases from V and 2 from J, leaving 8 bases between them. The germline gives CDR1 DFQATT, CDR2 SNEGSKA (reference sequence). The CDR3 region is CSAPPGNQPQHF. CDR3 bases: TGCAGTGCCCCCCCGGGCAATCAGCCCCAGCATTTT.

This chain uses TRBV7-9 with TRBJ2-1; TRBD2 matches 7 bases. The CDR3 length is 14 residues. The V gene end was trimmed by 5 bases and the J gene end by 7 bases; junction bases not matched to a gene: 8. CDR1 is SEHNR, CDR2 FQNEAQ, per germline (reference sequence). CDR3 DNA: TGTGCCAGCAGCGGGACTACCTCAAGGAATGAGCAGTTCTTC. Translating it yields CASSGTTSRNEQFF.

This clonotype has at least ten counts. The rearrangement uses TRBV5-1 and TRBJ2-1; 7 bases are shared with TRBD1. CDR1 is SGHRS and CDR2 is YFSETQ in the germline V gene. J was trimmed by 6 bases and V by 4 bases; bases with no gene match: 7. CDR3 length: 14 residues. The CDR3 here is CASSQQGQRNEQFF. CDR3 DNA: TGCGCCAGCAGCCAGCAGGGACAGCGCAATGAGCAGTTCTTC.

CDR3 loop: CASSSDRVRGYTF. As DNA, the CDR3 is TGTGCCAGCAGTTCAGACAGGGTGCGGGGCTACACCTTC. The chain is built from TRBV27 and TRBJ1-2; 7 nucleotides align to TRBD1. Trimming cost V 4 bases and J 8 bases; bases outside gene matches: 7. The CDR3 spans 13 residues. The germline V gene encodes CDR1 MNHEY and CDR2 SMNVEV (reference sequence).

This clonotype was counted many times. The rearrangement joins TRBV3-1 to TRBJ1-1; weak D call: TRBD1 (5 bases). CDR3 length: 14 amino acids. The V and J ends lost 1 base and 1 base respectively, with 7 bases between them. Per germline, CDR1 LGHDT and CDR2 YNNKEL (reference sequence). CDR3 in amino acids: CASSQGDWNTEAFF. CDR3 DNA: TGTGCCAGCAGCCAAGGGGACTGGAACACTGAAGCTTTCTTT. The full variable domain, rest sourced from reference TRBV3-1 and TRBJ1-1, is DTAVSQTPKYLVTQMGNDKSIKCEQNLGHDTMYWYKQDSKKFLKIMFSYNNKELIINETVPNRFSPKSPDKAHLNLHINSLELGDSAVYFCASSQGDWNTEAFFGQGTRLTVV.

This clonotype turned up a few times. This sequence joins TRBV5-8 and TRBJ1-4; D remains ambiguous. V dropped 4 bases and J dropped 4 bases, with 11 bases sitting between them. The CDR3 consists of 14 residues. Germline lookup yields CDR1 SGHTS and CDR2 YDEGEE. The CDR3 nucleotides are TGTGCCAGCAGCGGCCGGGGAGATAATGAAAAACTGTTTTTT. The encoded protein is CASSGRGDNEKLFF.

This clonotype has ten or more counts. The rearrangement links TRBV7-6 to TRBJ2-2; D gene unclear. Trimming removed 1 base at V and 6 bases at J, with 6 bases between. CDR1 SGHVS and CDR2 FNYEAQ come from the germline V gene. The CDR3 runs 13 residues. Here the CDR3 reads CASSLETSGELFF. CDR3 nucleotides: TGTGCCAGCAGCTTAGAAACCTCCGGGGAGCTGTTTTTT.

This clonotype was seen a handful of times. The V gene is TRBV3-1, the J gene TRBJ1-1, with TRBD1 matching 11 bases. Looked up from germline, CDR1 is LGHDT and CDR2 is YNNKEL (reference sequence). The CDR3 length is 17 residues. V shed 10 bases and J 4 bases; nucleotides not matched to a gene: 17. CDR3 sequence (DNA): TGTGCCACCACCCGGACAGGGGGCGAAATTGGAATCACTGAAGCTTTCTTT. Protein: CATTRTGGEIGITEAFF.

This clonotype was seen many times. The rearrangement uses TRBV2 and TRBJ2-7; 8 nucleotides match TRBD2. CDR1 is SNHLY, CDR2 FYNNEI, per germline. The CDR3 contains 14 residues. The trim removed 3 bases at V and 4 bases at J, leaving 5 bases unmatched. The CDR3 loop reads CASSDQGLGYEQYF. In nucleotides, the CDR3 is TGTGCCAGCAGTGATCAGGGACTAGGGTACGAGCAGTACTTC.

The gene calls are TRBV5-1 and TRBJ2-5; tentatively, D is TRBD2 (7 bases). The CDR3 is 13 amino acids. Germline values: CDR1 SGHRS, CDR2 YFSETQ. Trimming removed 7 bases from V and 4 bases from J, with 14 bases in between. CDR3 loop: CASAGADRETQYF. The CDR3 nucleotides read TGCGCCAGCGCGGGGGCCGATCGAGAGACCCAGTACTTC.

This clonotype was seen a handful of times. V gene TRBV11-2 combines with J gene TRBJ2-3; no clear D. The CDR3 contains 13 residues. Trimming left V 5 bases short and J 3 bases short, with 9 bases between. Germline CDR1 and CDR2: SGHAT and FQNNGV. This CDR3 reads CASSRPHTDTQYF. DNA of the CDR3: TGTGCCAGCAGCCGCCCCCATACAGATACGCAGTATTTT.

This clonotype was recorded at least ten times. V and J are TRBV28 and TRBJ1-1, with D uncertain. This CDR3 region has 12 residues. V gave up 6 bases and J gave up 8 bases, with 13 bases separating them. Germline values: CDR1 MDHEN, CDR2 SYDVKM. In nucleotides, the CDR3 is TGTGCCAGCAGGATAACGAGGACCGAAGCTTTCTTT. It is translated as CASRITRTEAFF.

This clonotype was observed at least ten times. The chain uses TRBV7-2 and TRBJ2-7; a weak D match, TRBD1 (6 bases). The CDR3 runs 14 residues. Germline values: CDR1 SGHTA, CDR2 FQGNSA. Trimming left V 3 bases short and J 2 bases short, with 11 bases between. In DNA, the CDR3 is TGTGCCAGCAGCTTCAGTGCAGGGGCCTACGAGCAGTACTTC. Amino acids: CASSFSAGAYEQYF.